The 14 T cell receptor beta chains below were found in one sample sequenced in a study of T cell responses to AZD1222 COVID-19 vaccine. Generated by immunoSEQ multiplex PCR, the TCRdb table keeps only in-frame clones and is missing some. The data show 150,000 or so clones, roughly 92% seen once. The sample was peripheral blood, taken on day 0 of AZD1222 vaccination. These receptors were collected from an adult in good health.

The rearrangement joins TRBV3-1 (or the pseudogene TRBV3-2) to TRBJ2-5; D unclear. There are 16 residues in the CDR3. V lost 2 bases and J lost 2, with 15 bases in between. From germline, CDR1 is LGHDT and CDR2 YNNKEL (reference sequence). This CDR3 is CASSQRGVSPQETQYF. CDR3 coding DNA: TGTGCCAGCAGCCAAAGAGGCGTCTCACCTCAAGAGACCCAGTACTTC.

The V call is TRBV23-1, the J call TRBJ1-4, with TRBD1 matching over 10 bases. TRBV23-1 belongs to the ORF category, with a function that is uncertain. The trim removed 4 bases at V and 7 bases at J, leaving 15 bases unmatched. The CDR3 is 18 residues long. The CDR3 spells CASSLSSGTGDKCEKLFF. DNA of the CDR3: TGCGCCAGCAGTCTCAGCTCCGGGACAGGGGATAAGTGTGAAAAACTGTTTTTT.

This rearrangement joins TRBV6-4 to TRBJ2-3; D remains unclear. The CDR3 totals 17 residues. V lost 0 bases to trimming and J lost 0 bases, with 13 bases between them. Germline values: CDR1 MRHNA, CDR2 SNTAGT. Here the CDR3 DNA reads TGTGCCAGCAGTGACTCGATTAGGATACAGAGCACAGATACGCAGTATTTT. It codes for CASSDSIRIQSTDTQYF.

The CDR3 loop reads CASSRQVNYGYTF. CDR3 nucleotide sequence: TGTGCCAGCAGCCGACAGGTAAACTATGGCTACACCTTC. The chain combines TRBV3-1 (or the pseudogene TRBV3-2) with TRBJ1-2, with D possibly matching TRBD1 (6 bases). Germline V CDR1 and CDR2: LGHDT, YNNKEL (reference sequence). The V and J ends lost 4 bases and 2 bases respectively, with 8 bases between them. The CDR3 has 13 residues.

This sequence joins TRBV19 and TRBJ1-5, with 9 bases lining up with TRBD1. Germline V lookup: CDR1 LNHDA, CDR2 SQIVND (reference sequence). Germline trimming cut 7 bases from V and 4 bases from J; bases unmatched to any gene: 11. This CDR3 spans 16 amino acids. CDR3 bases: TGTGCCAGTACTTATAGCCGGGACAGGGATAATCAGCCCCAGCATTTT. It translates to CASTYSRDRDNQPQHF.

The V and J genes are TRBV3-1 (or the pseudogene TRBV3-2) and TRBJ1-1; D unresolved. The CDR3 is made up of 13 amino acids. CDR1 is LGHDT and CDR2 is YNNKEL in the germline V gene (reference sequence). Trimming took 1 base from V and 1 from J, leaving 4 bases between them. This chain's CDR3 is CASSQGTNTEAFF. The CDR3 DNA is TGTGCCAGCAGCCAAGGAACGAACACTGAAGCTTTCTTT.

This chain connects TRBV10-3 to TRBJ1-1; tentatively, D is TRBD1 (6 bases). This CDR3 comprises 13 residues. V lost 10 bases, J lost 2 bases, and 14 bases lay in between. Germline loops: CDR1 ENHRY, CDR2 SYGVKD. The CDR3 reads CATSLQGNTEAFF. CDR3 in DNA: TGTGCCACCTCCTTACAGGGAAACACTGAAGCTTTCTTT.

V and J are TRBV5-1 and TRBJ1-6; TRBD1 aligns across 11 bases. This CDR3 comprises 17 residues. Germline CDR1 reads SGHRS; CDR2 reads YFSETQ. J gave up 9 bases and V 2 bases, and 10 bases lay outside the gene matches. CDR3 in DNA: TGCGCCAGCAGCTTACTCCCGGGACAGGGGGAGAGTTCACCCCTCCACTTT. This codes for CASSLLPGQGESSPLHF.

The genes are TRBV3-1 (or the pseudogene TRBV3-2) and TRBJ1-2, with a tentative D call TRBD1 (5 bases). Germline V gene lookup returns CDR1 LGHDT and CDR2 YNNKEL (reference sequence). The CDR3 is 15 residues long. V lost 0 bases, J lost 7 bases, and 15 bases lay in between. CDR3 sequence reads: CASSQDVGGGGGYTF. The CDR3 DNA reads TGTGCCAGCAGCCAAGATGTCGGGGGTGGCGGTGGCTACACCTTC.

The rearrangement uses TRBV7-9 and TRBJ2-3; 8 bases map to TRBD2. Germline trimming cut 8 bases from V and 4 bases from J; bases unmatched to any gene: 8. Germline V gene lookup returns CDR1 SEHNR and CDR2 FQNEAQ (reference sequence). The CDR3 consists of 14 residues. The DNA of the CDR3 is TGTGCCAGCGCCACAGTCGGGGGGGCAGATACGCAGTATTTT. The encoded protein is CASATVGGADTQYF.

The V call is TRBV18, the J call TRBJ2-1, with 9 positions matching TRBD2. The V gene's germline CDR1 is KGHSH and CDR2 LQKENI. Trimming removed 2 bases from V and 9 bases from J; junction bases left unmatched: 14. This CDR3 contains 17 residues. For the CDR3, the DNA is TGTGCCAGCTCACCAGGTGTACTAGCGGGCCCCCGATCTGAGCAGTTCTTC. Translated, it gives CASSPGVLAGPRSEQFF. Full variable domain (rest looked up from reference TRBV18 and TRBJ2-1): NAGVMQNPRHLVRRRGQEARLRCSPMKGHSHVYWYRQLPEEGLKFMVYLQKENIIDESGMPKERFSAEFPKEGPSILRIQQVVRGDSAAYFCASSPGVLAGPRSEQFFGPGTRLTVL.

The gene calls are TRBV19 and TRBJ2-2; no firm D call. V was pared by 6 bases and J by 0 bases, with 8 bases between. Germline V lookup: CDR1 LNHDA, CDR2 SQIVND (reference sequence). The CDR3 loop spans 14 amino acids. The CDR3 DNA is TGTGCCAGTAGGACGGCTCCGAACACCGGGGAGCTGTTTTTT. Translating it yields CASRTAPNTGELFF.

A remark on this clone: Sequence at one end of the junction differs from germline and may be a read error. The chain has TRBV5-5 and TRBJ2-3; 8 nucleotides line up with TRBD1. The CDR3 has 15 amino acids. Per the germline V gene, CDR1 is SGHKS and CDR2 is YYEKEE (reference sequence). For the CDR3, the DNA is TGTGCCAGCAGCCCAGGGACAGGACACACATATACGCAGTATTTT. Translated: CASSPGTGHTYTQYF.

The chain is built from TRBV4-1 and TRBJ1-4; possibly TRBD1 for D (6 bases). CDR1 MGHRA and CDR2 YSYEKL come from the germline V gene. The CDR3 runs to 14 residues. V lost 1 base and J 7 bases, leaving 10 bases between the germline ends. The CDR3 spells CASSQAQGREKLFF. CDR3 coding DNA: TGCGCCAGCAGCCAAGCTCAGGGGCGTGAAAAACTGTTTTTT.